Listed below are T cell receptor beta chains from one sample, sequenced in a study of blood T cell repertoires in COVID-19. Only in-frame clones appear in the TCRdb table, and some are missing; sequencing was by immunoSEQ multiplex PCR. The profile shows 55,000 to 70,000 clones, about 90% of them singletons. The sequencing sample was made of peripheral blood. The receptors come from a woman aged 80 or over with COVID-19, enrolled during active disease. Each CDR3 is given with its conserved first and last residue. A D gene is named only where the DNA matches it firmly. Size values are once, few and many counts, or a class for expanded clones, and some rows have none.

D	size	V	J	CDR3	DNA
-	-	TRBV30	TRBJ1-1	CAWTSGGEAFF	TGTGCCTGGACCTCCGGGGGTGAAGCTTTCTTT
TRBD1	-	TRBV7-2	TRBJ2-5	CASSYHGTGLQETQYF	TGTGCCAGCAGCTACCACGGGACAGGTCTCCAAGAGACCCAGTACTTC
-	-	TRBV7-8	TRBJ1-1	CASSLVRGPTEAFF	TGTGCCAGCAGCTTAGTGCGGGGCCCCACTGAAGCTTTCTTT
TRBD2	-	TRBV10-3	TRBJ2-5	CATRGTSGGAKDTQYF	TGTGCCACCCGGGGGACTAGCGGGGGGGCCAAGGATACCCAGTACTTC
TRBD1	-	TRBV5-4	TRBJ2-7	CASSSGTAYEQYF	TGTGCCAGCAGCTCCGGGACAGCTTACGAGCAGTACTTC
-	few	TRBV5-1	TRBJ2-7	CASSLALPSYEQYF	TGCGCCAGCAGCTTGGCTCTACCATCCTACGAGCAGTACTTC
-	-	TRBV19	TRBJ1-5	CASSPTPISRQPQHF	TGTGCCAGTAGTCCGACTCCCATCTCTAGGCAGCCCCAGCATTTT
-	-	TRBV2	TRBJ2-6	CASRTVDRAGANVLTF	TGTGCCAGCAGGACCGTCGACAGAGCCGGGGCCAACGTCCTGACTTTC
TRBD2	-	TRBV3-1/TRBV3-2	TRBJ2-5	CASSQEVAGGPETQYF	TGTGCCAGCAGCCAAGAGGTAGCGGGGGGGCCAGAGACCCAGTACTTC
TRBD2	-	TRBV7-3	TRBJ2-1	CASSLAGGINEQFF	TGTGCCAGCAGCTTAGCGGGGGGGATCAATGAGCAGTTCTTC
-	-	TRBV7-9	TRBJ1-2	CASSSPRQPYGYTF	TGTGCCAGCAGCTCCCCAAGACAGCCCTATGGCTACACCTTC
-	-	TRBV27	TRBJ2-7	CASSFKGDEQYF	TGTGCCAGCAGTTTTAAAGGGGACGAGCAGTACTTC
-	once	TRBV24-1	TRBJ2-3	CATSEGLFGGTQYF	TGTGCCACCAGTGAGGGCCTTTTTGGGGGGACGCAGTATTTT
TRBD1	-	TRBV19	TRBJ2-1	CASSKMETGVEQFF	TGTGCCAGTAGTAAGATGGAGACAGGGGTCGAGCAGTTCTTC
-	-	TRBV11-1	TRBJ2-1	CASSLVGQGLYNEQFF	TGTGCCAGCAGCTTAGTGGGGCAGGGCCTTTACAATGAGCAGTTCTTC
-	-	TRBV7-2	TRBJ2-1	CASSLVGAAYNEQFF	TGTGCCAGCAGCTTAGTGGGGGCGGCATACAATGAGCAGTTCTTC
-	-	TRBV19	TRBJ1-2	CASSTTLGGTWNYGYTF	TGTGCCAGTAGTACTACCCTTGGGGGGACGTGGAACTATGGCTACACCTTC
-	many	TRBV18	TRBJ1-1	CASSPGPQNTEAFF	TGTGCCAGCTCACCTGGCCCGCAGAACACTGAAGCTTTCTTT
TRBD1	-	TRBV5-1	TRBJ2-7	CASSSGQYSYEQYF	TGCGCCAGCAGCTCGGGACAGTACTCCTACGAGCAGTACTTC
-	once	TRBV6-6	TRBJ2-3	CASSYSLSTDTQYF	TGTGCCAGCAGTTATTCACTCAGCACAGATACGCAGTATTTT
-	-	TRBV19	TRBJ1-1	CASSLHRLRATEAFF	TGTGCCAGTAGTCTTCACAGGCTCCGTGCCACTGAAGCTTTCTTT
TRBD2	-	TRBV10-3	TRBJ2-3	CAISGSGGADTQYF	TGTGCCATCAGTGGTAGCGGGGGGGCAGATACGCAGTATTTT